Following are 26 T cell receptor beta chains from one sample sequenced in a study of control samples from healthy donors and cancer patients (TCRdb year 2020). The library was prepared using the immunoSEQ multiplex PCR assay. TCRdb carries this immuneACCESS record with in-frame sequences only. Its versions omit some clonotypes, under half of them owing to an unresolved V gene in the studies checked, with the rest unexplained. Counted in this sample were more than 150,000 clones; roughly nine tenths of them appeared once. The top ten constitute 0.65% to 0.75% of the sample. Specimen: blood. Source of these receptors: a woman in her 30s in good health.

The rearrangement joins TRBV27 to TRBJ2-7, with 11 bases fitting TRBD2. Looked up from germline, CDR1 is MNHEY and CDR2 is SMNVEV (reference sequence). CDR3 length: 17 residues. The J segment lost 3 bases and the V segment lost 6 bases, leaving 13 bases of the junction unmatched. The DNA of the CDR3 is TGTGCCAGCAGCCCTCTCATGACTAGCGGGGCTAACTACGAGCAGTACTTC. The encoded protein is CASSPLMTSGANYEQYF.

V gene TRBV4-1 combines with J gene TRBJ2-1; D call uncertain. CDR1 is MGHRA and CDR2 is YSYEKL in the germline V gene. The V end was cut by 1 base, the J end by 8 bases, with 9 bases between. This CDR3 is 13 amino acids long. The CDR3 DNA is TGCGCCAGCAGCCAAGCTGAAGGGTATGAGCAGTTCTTC. Its translation: CASSQAEGYEQFF.

The chain carries TRBV3-1 (or the pseudogene TRBV3-2) and TRBJ2-5; 7 nucleotides agree with TRBD1. This CDR3 is 14 amino acids long. Trimming took 0 bases from V and 2 from J; bases not matched to a gene: 0. CDR1 and CDR2 (germline): LGHDT, YNNKEL (reference sequence). The CDR3, as DNA: TGTGCCAGCAGCCAAGACAGGGGGCAAGAGACCCAGTACTTC. It specifies CASSQDRGQETQYF.

The chain employs TRBV6-6 and TRBJ1-5, with D possibly TRBD1 on 6 matching bases. The CDR3 length is 14 residues. CDR1 MNHNY and CDR2 SVGAGI come from the germline V gene (reference sequence). The V and J ends lost 2 bases and 4 bases respectively, with 9 bases between them. CDR3 amino acids: CASSYGQSNQPQHF. DNA for the CDR3: TGTGCCAGCAGTTACGGACAGAGTAATCAGCCCCAGCATTTT.

In DNA, the CDR3 is TGTGCCAGCAGCGACCGACGAGCTGAAGCTTTCTTT. It specifies CASSDRRAEAFF. The chain uses TRBV7-9 and TRBJ1-1; D gene unclear. From germline, CDR1 is SEHNR and CDR2 FQNEAQ (reference sequence). The germline V and J ends were trimmed by 5 bases and 6 bases, with 10 bases remaining between them. The CDR3 runs 12 residues.

A single count supports this clone. The chain links TRBV7-6 to TRBJ2-3, with a tentative D call TRBD1 (6 bases). The CDR3 extends over 14 amino acids. Germline V gene lookup returns CDR1 SGHVS and CDR2 FNYEAQ. Trimming removed 5 bases from V and 6 bases from J, with 15 bases in between. The CDR3 sequence is CASSAPRGPDTQYF. For the CDR3, the DNA is TGTGCCAGCAGCGCGCCCAGGGGCCCCGATACGCAGTATTTT. The full variable domain, with the rest looked up from reference TRBV7-6 and TRBJ2-3, is GAGVSQSPRYKVTKRGQDVALRCDPISGHVSLYWYRQALGQGPEFLTYFNYEAQQDKSGLPNDRFSAERPEGSISTLTIQRTEQRDSAMYRCASSAPRGPDTQYFGPGTRLTVL.

The V and J genes are TRBV10-3 and TRBJ2-5, with no clear D. The V gene lost 6 bases and the J gene lost 2 bases, with 10 bases spanning the gap. The CDR3 totals 13 residues. Germline V gene sequence: CDR1 ENHRY, CDR2 SYGVKD. CDR3 sequence (DNA): TGTGCCATCAGGCCCCTAGGACAAGAGACCCAGTACTTC. Translation gives CAIRPLGQETQYF.

This chain joins TRBV2 and TRBJ1-1; 7 bases match TRBD1. This CDR3 has 13 amino acids. V was clipped by 7 bases and J by 2 bases; unmatched bases: 4. Germline CDR1 is SNHLY and CDR2 is FYNNEI. CDR3 nucleotide sequence: TGTGCCAGCACGCAGGGGGAAAACACTGAAGCTTTCTTT. Translated, it gives CASTQGENTEAFF. The whole variable domain, filled in from reference TRBV2 and TRBJ1-1, reads EPEVTQTPSHQVTQMGQEVILRCVPISNHLYFYWYRQILGQKVEFLVSFYNNEISEKSEIFDDQFSVERPDGSNFTLKIRSTKLEDSAMYFCASTQGENTEAFFGQGTRLTVV.

The chain uses TRBV15 and TRBJ1-1; D is unresolved. CDR1 LNHNV and CDR2 YYDKDF come from the germline V gene (reference sequence). With 5 bases removed from V and 5 bases from J, the gap between germline ends came to 15 bases. The CDR3 totals 14 residues. Written as DNA, the CDR3 is TGTGCCACCAGCTCAGCTGGGGAGTGGACTGAAGCTTTCTTT. It codes for CATSSAGEWTEAFF.

This chain links TRBV6-1 with TRBJ2-3, with D uncertain. V shed 1 base and J shed 1 base, with 12 bases lying between them. This CDR3 has 16 residues. Looked up from germline, CDR1 is MNHNS and CDR2 is SASEGT. The CDR3, as DNA: TGTGCCAGCAGTGAAGAAAGACTGATACGCACAGATACGCAGTATTTT. Protein: CASSEERLIRTDTQYF.

V and J are TRBV7-2 and TRBJ2-7; no reliable D call. In germline, CDR1 is SGHTA, CDR2 FQGNSA. The V end lost 6 bases, the J end lost 3 bases, and 12 bases lay between the germline ends. The CDR3 length is 13 residues. This CDR3 is CASSYRRSYEQYF. DNA for the CDR3: TGTGCCAGCAGTTATCGGCGGAGCTACGAGCAGTACTTC.

This chain uses TRBV5-1 with TRBJ1-3; tentative D call: TRBD1 (6 bases). The germline gives CDR1 SGHRS, CDR2 YFSETQ. This CDR3 comprises 15 residues. Trimming took 1 base from V and 2 from J, leaving 10 bases between them. CDR3 loop: CASSLQGTAGNTIYF. The CDR3 DNA reads TGCGCCAGCAGCTTGCAGGGGACGGCTGGAAACACCATATATTTT.

The rearrangement links TRBV7-9 to TRBJ1-5, with a tentative D call TRBD1 (6 bases). The V gene lost 6 bases and the J gene lost 6 bases, with 15 bases spanning the gap. Germline values: CDR1 SEHNR, CDR2 FQNEAQ (reference sequence). The CDR3 covers 14 residues. The CDR3 bases are TGTGCCAGCAGAGACATCAGGGGACCTCAGCCCCAGCATTTT. The encoded protein is CASRDIRGPQPQHF.

This clone showed up just once. The chain carries TRBV4-1 and TRBJ2-6; TRBD1 agrees at 7 bases. Germline assignment: CDR1 MGHRA and CDR2 YSYEKL. The CDR3 runs 15 residues. J was trimmed by 2 bases and V by 7 bases; bases with no gene match: 5. The CDR3: CASTDRAAGANVLTF. CDR3 DNA sequence: TGCGCCAGCACCGACAGGGCCGCTGGGGCCAACGTCCTGACTTTC.

The chain is built from TRBV29-1 and TRBJ2-1, with TRBD2 matching over 8 bases. After removal of 6 bases from V and 5 bases from J, the junction contained 15 bases not matched to a gene. CDR3 length equals 16 residues. Germline CDR1 SQVTM, CDR2 ANQGSEA. The CDR3 nucleotides are TGCAGCGTCCATGGGGTACTAGCGGAACTCAACAATGAGCAGTTCTTC. Residues: CSVHGVLAELNNEQFF.

The chain carries TRBV15 and TRBJ1-2; D unresolved. Germline assignment: CDR1 LNHNV and CDR2 YYDKDF (reference sequence). The V gene lost 1 base and the J gene lost 1 base, with 4 bases spanning the gap. The CDR3 spans 13 residues. DNA of the CDR3: TGTGCCACCAGCAGAGGTCGTAACTATGGCTACACCTTC. Protein: CATSRGRNYGYTF.

V is TRBV5-1 and J is TRBJ1-1, with D perhaps TRBD1 (6 bases). The CDR3 spans 14 residues. V dropped 2 bases and J dropped 3 bases, with 11 bases sitting between them. CDR1 is SGHRS and CDR2 is YFSETQ in the germline V gene. The CDR3 bases are TGCGCCAGCAGCTTTCAGGGGCCGGACACTGAAGCTTTCTTT. Its protein product is CASSFQGPDTEAFF. Based on the CDR3 plus reference TRBV5-1 and TRBJ1-1, the full variable domain is KAGVTQTPRYLIKTRGQQVTLSCSPISGHRSVSWYQQTPGQGLQFLFEYFSETQRNKGNFPGRFSGRQFSNSRSEMNVSTLELGDSALYLCASSFQGPDTEAFFGQGTRLTVV.

This rearrangement joins TRBV6-5 to TRBJ2-1, with TRBD2 as a possible D gene (5 bases). Deletions cut 4 bases from V and 7 bases from J, with 20 bases between. Germline values: CDR1 MNHEY, CDR2 SVGAGI. CDR3 length: 16 residues. Written as DNA, the CDR3 is TGTGCCAGCAGTTCCGATCTAGCTTCTAGAGGGAATGAGCAGTTCTTC. It codes for CASSSDLASRGNEQFF.

The V call is TRBV5-4, the J call TRBJ2-1, with TRBD2 identical over 12 bases. After removal of 1 base from V and 1 base from J, the junction contained 6 bases not matched to a gene. The CDR3 covers 18 residues. In germline, CDR1 is SGHNT, CDR2 YYREEE (reference sequence). CDR3 nucleotide sequence: TGTGCCAGCAGCTTGCGTCTAGCGGGAGGGTGGTCCTACAATGAGCAGTTCTTC. This translates into CASSLRLAGGWSYNEQFF.

V usage is TRBV15 and J usage is TRBJ1-5; weak D call: TRBD1 (6 bases). The CDR3 totals 12 residues. Trimming took off 4 bases at V and 16 bases at J, with 17 bases between the two ends. From germline, CDR1 is LNHNV and CDR2 YYDKDF (reference sequence). CDR3 loop: CATSTHRQAPHF. The CDR3 DNA sequence: TGTGCCACCAGCACGCACCGACAGGCCCCCCATTTT.

Comments on this clone: One end of the junction is discordant with germline, which a read error may explain. V usage is TRBV27 and J usage is TRBJ2-1; the match to TRBD1 covers 11 bases. From germline, CDR1 is MNHEY and CDR2 SMNVEV (reference sequence). The CDR3 has 14 residues. The CDR3 DNA follows: TGTGCCAGCAGTGTCCGGGACAGGGGGAATGGGCAGTTCTTC. Translation gives CASSVRDRGNGQFF.

The J gene is TRBJ2-1, the V gene TRBV20-1; unclear D gene. The CDR3 runs to 11 residues. CDR1 and CDR2 (germline): DFQATT, SNEGSKA (reference sequence). Trimming left V 6 bases short and J 6 bases short, with 9 bases between. CDR3 sequence (DNA): TGCAGTGCCGCCCCGATCAATGAGCAGTTCTTC. Translated: CSAAPINEQFF.

This chain joins TRBV28 and TRBJ2-1, with D possibly TRBD2 on 6 matching bases. The CDR3 contains 16 residues. The V end lost 5 bases, the J end lost 3 bases, and 17 bases lay between the germline ends. The V gene's germline CDR1 is MDHEN and CDR2 SYDVKM. CDR3 loop: CASSEVTSNGYNEQFF. Here the CDR3 DNA reads TGTGCCAGCAGTGAAGTAACTAGCAATGGCTACAATGAGCAGTTCTTC.

The chain carries TRBV14 and TRBJ2-3; TRBD2 agrees at 8 bases. Looked up from germline, CDR1 is SGHDN and CDR2 is FVKESK. CDR3 length: 15 residues. J lost 5 bases, V lost 3 bases, and 7 bases had no gene match. CDR3 nucleotide sequence: TGTGCCAGCAGCCACACATTCACTAGCGGAGATACGCAGTATTTT. It encodes CASSHTFTSGDTQYF.

The J gene is TRBJ1-6, the V gene TRBV30; D unclear. This CDR3 is 13 amino acids long. CDR1 is GTSNPN, CDR2 SVGIG, per germline (reference sequence). Trimming left V 5 bases short and J 7 bases short, with 12 bases between. Here the CDR3 DNA reads TGTGCCTGGGGGTCTACAGTCAATTCACCCCTCCACTTT. As protein: CAWGSTVNSPLHF.

This chain joins TRBV7-9 and TRBJ1-5, with TRBD1 matching over 8 bases. The V gene end was trimmed by 5 bases and the J gene end by 2 bases; junction bases not matched to a gene: 5. The CDR3 runs to 15 residues. Germline V gene lookup returns CDR1 SEHNR and CDR2 FQNEAQ (reference sequence). CDR3 protein: CASSPDRVGNQPQHF. CDR3 nucleotide sequence: TGTGCCAGCAGCCCGGACAGGGTTGGCAATCAGCCCCAGCATTTT.